What follows is one T cell receptor beta chain and its context. These data belong to a study of blood T cell repertoires in COVID-19. Across the whole study: From T cells, B-cell-depleted T cells, or PBMCs came the material, which was cDNA or gDNA.

The germline CDR1 and CDR2 sequences are SGHNT and YENEEA. The trim removed 5 bases at V and 4 bases at J, leaving 8 bases unmatched. The CDR3 has 15 amino acids. Libraries were prepared by immunoSEQ multiplex PCR; TCRdb keeps only in-frame clonotypes and omits some of them. This table has fewer than 500,000 clones, roughly 89% appearing once. This clonotype originated in a woman aged 25-40 years with active or convalescent COVID-19. The rearrangement links TRBV11-3 to TRBJ2-1, with 7 positions matching TRBD2. Source material: peripheral blood. The CDR3 protein is CASSLAGLVYNEQFF. CDR3 in DNA: TGTGCCAGCAGCCTTGCCGGACTAGTGTACAATGAGCAGTTCTTC.